This is a list of T cell receptor beta chains from one sample in a study of T cells in Graves' hyperthyroidism and ophthalmopathy. MiXCR, run by TCRdb on the multiplex PCR reads, gives a single entry per CDR3 protein. The sample has some 420,000 distinct CDR3 sequences; around 13% are singletons. The sequencing sample was made of blood. All receptors come from a young woman with Graves' hyperthyroidism. The CDR3 runs from the conserved cysteine through the conserved F or W. Each record gives: V gene, clone size, D gene, J gene, CDR3 protein, CDR3 DNA. D genes are given only for firm matches. Size is omitted from some rows. Given values are once, few, many or a class for expanded clones.

TRBV28,many,-,TRBJ2-3,CASSLLSRGFPDTQYF,TGTGCCAGCAGTTTATTGAGCAGGGGATTCCCAGATACGCAGTATTTT
TRBV20-1,-,-,TRBJ2-7,CSARGGPDPYEQYF,TGCAGTGCTAGAGGAGGGCCAGACCCCTACGAGCAGTACTTC
TRBV9,-,-,TRBJ2-6,CASSEKSGANVLTF,TGTGCCAGCAGCGAAAAGTCTGGGGCCAACGTCCTGACTTTC
TRBV28,many,-,TRBJ1-2,CASSLQFYGYTF,TGTGCCAGCAGTTTACAATTCTATGGCTACACCTTC
TRBV11-2,many,-,TRBJ2-1,CASSLAGRVTNEQFF,TGTGCCAGCAGCTTAGCGGGACGAGTAACCAATGAGCAGTTCTTC
TRBV15,many,-,TRBJ2-2,CATSSSPETGELFF,TGTGCCACCAGTAGCTCGCCGGAGACCGGGGAGCTGTTTTTT
TRBV7-9,many,-,TRBJ2-3,CASSLAQGRTDTQYF,TGTGCCAGCAGCTTAGCGCAGGGCCGCACAGATACGCAGTATTTT
TRBV27,many,-,TRBJ2-7,CASRGREYEQYF,TGTGCCAGCAGGGGGAGAGAATACGAGCAGTACTTC
TRBV5-1,-,TRBD2,TRBJ2-1,CASSSPGLAGGKNEQFF,TGCGCCAGCAGCTCCCCGGGACTAGCGGGAGGAAAAAATGAGCAGTTCTTC
TRBV6-5,many,-,TRBJ2-7,CASSYSEGVEQYF,TGTGCCAGCAGTTACTCAGAGGGGGTAGAGCAGTACTTC
TRBV11-2,-,TRBD2,TRBJ2-5,CASSSTGHLAGGGETQYF,TGTGCCAGCAGCTCGACCGGGCATTTAGCGGGAGGGGGAGAGACCCAGTACTTC
TRBV12-3/TRBV12-4,many,-,TRBJ1-2,CASSFSGGADYGYTF,TGTGCCAGCAGTTTCTCTGGGGGCGCGGACTATGGCTACACCTTC
TRBV6-1,-,-,TRBJ1-1,CASSPTNTRTEAFF,TGTGCCAGCAGTCCTACAAACACAAGGACTGAAGCTTTCTTT
TRBV20-1,many,-,TRBJ2-5,CSARTPTRQETQYF,TGCAGTGCTAGAACCCCGACTAGGCAAGAGACCCAGTACTTC
TRBV2,many,TRBD2,TRBJ2-7,CASSEEGSGRTYEQYF,TGTGCCAGCAGTGAAGAAGGTAGCGGGAGGACTTACGAGCAGTACTTC
TRBV6-1,many,-,TRBJ1-2,CASKPGTNNYGYTF,TGTGCCAGCAAACCCGGGACAAATAACTATGGCTACACCTTC
TRBV7-3,-,-,TRBJ2-1,CASSLTWRSTYNEQFF,TGTGCCAGCAGCTTAACTTGGCGGTCTACCTACAATGAGCAGTTCTTC
TRBV6-4,many,TRBD1,TRBJ2-2,CASSDSTGESGELFF,TGTGCCAGCAGTGACTCGACAGGGGAATCCGGGGAGCTGTTTTTT
TRBV2,many,TRBD2,TRBJ2-5,CASRARLAGGPYGTQYF,TGTGCCAGCAGGGCCCGACTAGCGGGAGGGCCTTACGGGACCCAGTACTTC
TRBV2,-,TRBD1,TRBJ1-2,CASSFDRDDGYTF,TGTGCCAGCAGTTTTGACAGGGATGATGGCTACACCTTC
TRBV4-3,-,TRBD1,TRBJ2-3,CASSQDAGTDFTDTQYF,TGCGCCAGCAGCCAAGACGCTGGGACAGATTTCACAGATACGCAGTATTTT
TRBV30,-,TRBD2,TRBJ2-1,CAWSGLAGGDEQFF,TGTGCCTGGAGTGGTCTAGCGGGAGGTGATGAGCAGTTCTTC
TRBV11-2,many,-,TRBJ2-5,CASSLAIGVPQYF,TGTGCCAGCAGCTTAGCCATTGGGGTTCCCCAGTACTTC
TRBV6-2/TRBV6-3,many,-,TRBJ2-7,CASSVQYF,TGTGCCAGCAGCGTGCAGTACTTC
TRBV7-3,many,TRBD1,TRBJ2-7,CASSRDRGDEQYF,TGTGCCAGCAGCCGAGACAGGGGGGACGAGCAGTACTTC
TRBV7-9,many,-,TRBJ2-7,CASSPAGPRAEQYF,TGTGCCAGCAGCCCAGCAGGGCCGCGGGCCGAGCAGTACTTC
TRBV6-9,many,TRBD1,TRBJ1-5,CASSYPGTGEAYSNQPQHF,TGTGCCAGCAGTTACCCCGGGACAGGGGAAGCCTATAGCAATCAGCCCCAGCATTTT
TRBV20-1,-,-,TRBJ2-7,CSARVGGKADEQYF,TGCAGTGCTAGAGTAGGTGGCAAGGCAGACGAGCAGTACTTC
TRBV13,many,TRBD2,TRBJ2-7,CASSLFRSSGSKEQYF,TGTGCCAGCAGCTTATTTCGGAGTAGCGGGAGTAAAGAGCAGTACTTC
TRBV28,few,TRBD1,TRBJ1-2,CASSLVGGVYGYTF,TGTGCCAGCAGTTTAGTAGGGGGCGTCTATGGCTACACCTTC
TRBV11-2,many,TRBD2,TRBJ2-3,CASSYSLAGGPDTQYF,TGTGCCAGCAGCTATTCACTAGCGGGAGGGCCAGATACGCAGTATTTT
TRBV11-2,-,-,TRBJ2-3,CASSLEFGSSTDTQYF,TGTGCCAGCAGCTTAGAGTTCGGGTCGAGCACAGATACGCAGTATTTT
TRBV12-3/TRBV12-4,many,TRBD2,TRBJ2-1,CASSFSGEHRAEGLAGHEQFF,TGTGCCAGCAGTTTTAGCGGGGAACACAGGGCCGAGGGACTAGCGGGGCATGAGCAGTTCTTC
TRBV29-1,-,TRBD1,TRBJ2-3,CSAAGTGRDTQYF,TGCAGCGCCGCCGGGACAGGGCGCGATACGCAGTATTTT
TRBV30,few,TRBD1,TRBJ1-2,CAWATGGLATIYGYTF,TGTGCCTGGGCTACAGGGGGTTTAGCCACTATCTATGGCTACACCTTC
TRBV12-5,many,TRBD2,TRBJ2-7,CASGLVPSGIILYEQYF,TGTGCTAGTGGTTTGGTACCTAGCGGGATCATCCTTTACGAGCAGTACTTC
TRBV12-3/TRBV12-4,many,TRBD2,TRBJ2-3,CASSQLAGRRGDTQYF,TGTGCCAGCAGTCAACTAGCGGGAAGGCGTGGAGATACGCAGTATTTT
TRBV9,few,-,TRBJ1-1,CASSVAWDGGTEAFF,TGTGCCAGCAGCGTAGCCTGGGACGGGGGCACTGAAGCTTTCTTT
TRBV10-3,-,-,TRBJ2-3,CAISDSGATDTQYF,TGTGCCATCAGTGATTCCGGGGCCACAGATACGCAGTATTTT
TRBV28,-,TRBD2,TRBJ2-5,CASSHPGGTTETQYF,TGTGCCAGCAGTCACCCTGGAGGGACTACGGAGACCCAGTACTTC
TRBV5-1,many,-,TRBJ1-1,CASSLGGIRSTEAFF,TGCGCCAGCAGCCTGGGGGGGATACGCAGCACTGAAGCTTTCTTT
TRBV6-1,-,-,TRBJ2-2,CASSPQGTITGELFF,TGTGCCAGCAGCCCCCAGGGGACAATCACCGGGGAGCTGTTTTTT
TRBV5-1,many,TRBD1,TRBJ1-6,CASSLRPGQASVGSPLHF,TGCGCCAGCAGCTTGAGACCCGGACAGGCCTCGGTGGGTTCACCCCTCCACTTT
TRBV6-2/TRBV6-3,many,TRBD2,TRBJ2-7,CASSPELAPINEQYF,TGTGCCAGCAGCCCCGAACTAGCGCCAATCAACGAGCAGTACTTC
TRBV5-4,many,TRBD2,TRBJ2-7,CASSLSTMASGINEQYF,TGTGCCAGCAGCTTGTCGACGATGGCTAGCGGGATAAACGAGCAGTACTTC